This TCR beta chain was recorded in a study of regulatory T cells in long-lasting Graves disease. Whole-study results and caveats: The study examined only peripheral blood, not thyroid tissue. Lower TCR diversity was seen in persistent Graves' patients than in newly diagnosed ones. Shared public clonotypes totalled around 2,900 in persistent patients, compared with 966 in new patients.

Germline V gene data show CDR1 as LGHDT and CDR2 as YNNKEL (reference sequence). Unmatched junction bases numbered 3, after V lost 0 bases and J lost 4 bases. The CDR3 covers 15 residues. Construction of TCR beta libraries relied on iRepertoire HTBI primers and on Arm-PCR targeting CDR3 regions. TCRdb called the multiplex PCR reads again in MiXCR, with one record for every CDR3 protein. The sample holds about 240,000 distinct CDR3 sequences, 20% to 25% seen once. This clonotype has a count of ten or more. As yet, its antigen is unknown. Time point noted: newly diagnosed GD, antithyroid drugs for less than 3 months. The authors made the TCR library using RNA they extracted from PBMCs. A peripheral blood sample, roughly 9.8 milliliters in volume, was drawn into EDTA tubes.

The chain joins TRBV3-1 to TRBJ2-1, with TRBD1 matching over 7 bases. This clonotype originated in a female donor with Graves disease. The source material was peripheral blood mononuclear cells (PBMCs), sampled at new diagnosis, from a patient treated with antithyroid drugs. CDR3 coding DNA: TGTGCCAGCAGCCAAGATCCGGACAGGTACAATGAGCAGTTCTTC. Amino acids: CASSQDPDRYNEQFF.